The 16 T cell receptor beta chains listed next were all sequenced from one sample in a study of cytomegalovirus exposure and HLA in healthy donors. PCR employed 60 Vbeta and 13 Jbeta primers. Repertoires were generated with immunoSEQ multiplex PCR, while TCRdb's copy carries only in-frame clones and drops some. The data hold some 250,000 clones, with 81% observed a single time. The material sequenced was PBMCs. These receptors were obtained from a woman aged 55-70 years in good health and CMV-seropositive.

The chain employs TRBV11-1 and TRBJ2-1; TRBD2 agrees at 13 bases. CDR1 SGHAT and CDR2 FQDESV come from the germline V gene (reference sequence). J lost 9 bases, V lost 4 bases, and 6 bases had no gene match. The CDR3 loop spans 15 amino acids. The CDR3 DNA reads TGTGCCAGCAGCTCCGGACTAGCGGGAGTGGGTGAGCAGTTCTTC. This encodes CASSSGLAGVGEQFF.

This clone has just one count. J is TRBJ1-1 and V is TRBV7-2; D is undetermined. From germline, CDR1 is SGHTA and CDR2 FQGNSA. The CDR3 totals 13 residues. Trimming pared 4 bases from V and 1 base from J, leaving 7 bases between. CDR3 in amino acids: CASSSLQNTEAFF. The CDR3 region has the DNA TGTGCCAGCAGCTCATTACAGAACACTGAAGCTTTCTTT. Filled out from reference TRBV7-2 and TRBJ1-1, the complete variable domain reads GAGVSQSPSNKVTEKGKDVELRCDPISGHTALYWYRQSLGQGLEFLIYFQGNSAPDKSGLPSDRFSAERTGGSVSTLTIQRTQQEDSAVYLCASSSLQNTEAFFGQGTRLTVV.

The chain combines TRBV2 with TRBJ2-7; no clear D. CDR1 and CDR2 from the germline V gene are SNHLY and FYNNEI. Trimming left V 1 base short and J 0 bases short, with 13 bases between. The CDR3 is 16 residues long. The CDR3 sequence is CASSEGRQALSYEQYF. The CDR3 region has the DNA TGTGCCAGCAGTGAAGGACGGCAGGCTCTCTCCTACGAGCAGTACTTC.

The DNA for the CDR3 is TGTGCCAGTAACCCCCGACAGGGAAGTAACTATGGCTACACCTTC. This codes for CASNPRQGSNYGYTF. The chain links TRBV19 to TRBJ1-2, with 7 positions matching TRBD1. This CDR3 contains 15 residues. The germline gives CDR1 LNHDA, CDR2 SQIVND (reference sequence). Losses at the gene ends were 7 bases for V and 1 base for J; bases not matched to a gene: 9.

The chain recombines TRBV5-6 with TRBJ2-3; D possibly corresponds to TRBD2 (6 bases). This CDR3 has 15 amino acids. Germline V gene data show CDR1 as SGHDT and CDR2 as YYEEEE. Trimming shortened V by 2 bases and J by 7 bases, and 17 bases separated the two germline ends. CDR3 sequence reads: CASSLLILGGNTQYF. DNA for the CDR3: TGTGCCAGCAGCTTACTCATCTTGGGGGGAAATACGCAGTATTTT.

The chain uses TRBV2 and TRBJ1-5; D gene uncertain. This CDR3 has 15 residues. Germline V gene data show CDR1 as SNHLY and CDR2 as FYNNEI. Trimming removed 5 bases from V and 0 bases from J, with 11 bases in between. CDR3 sequence reads: CASSKGQSSNQPQHF. As DNA, the CDR3 is TGTGCCAGCAGTAAAGGCCAGTCTAGCAATCAGCCCCAGCATTTT.

The V and J genes are TRBV28 and TRBJ1-1; TRBD1 aligns across 9 bases. The CDR3 contains 15 residues. The germline gives CDR1 MDHEN, CDR2 SYDVKM. J was trimmed by 9 bases and V by 8 bases; bases with no gene match: 16. The CDR3 nucleotides read TGTGCCAGCGGGAACAGGGGGCGTACAGTGGTTAAAGCTTTCTTT. Encoded protein: CASGNRGRTVVKAFF.

The chain is built from TRBV30 and TRBJ1-1; D is perhaps TRBD1 (6 bases). V was cut by 3 bases and J by 1 base, with 12 bases left in between. The CDR3 runs 14 residues. Germline-derived CDR1 and CDR2 are GTSNPN and SVGIG (reference sequence). CDR3: CAWREQGPNTEAFF. The CDR3 nucleotides read TGTGCCTGGAGGGAACAGGGACCGAACACTGAAGCTTTCTTT.

Comments on this clone: One end of the junction does not line up with germline, which may come from a read error. The V and J genes are TRBV14 and TRBJ1-2; D is possibly TRBD1 (5 bases). Germline-derived CDR1 and CDR2 are SGHDN and FVKESK. The CDR3 is made up of 13 amino acids. CDR3 sequence (DNA): TGTGCCAGCAGCCAAGAGGTGGGGGGAGACTTCTCCTTC. Translation gives CASSQEVGGDFSF.

The CDR3 DNA follows: TGTGCCAGCAGTGAGCCCCGGGACAGGGGCTCCTACGAGCAGTACTTC. It yields the protein CASSEPRDRGSYEQYF. The V gene is TRBV6-1, the J gene TRBJ2-7; TRBD1 agrees at 10 bases. V was clipped by 3 bases and J by 0 bases; unmatched bases: 5. This CDR3 has 16 residues. Germline CDR1 is MNHNS and CDR2 is SASEGT.

This clone turned up a few times. This chain links TRBV5-1 with TRBJ1-4; D gene uncertain. The CDR3 contains 14 residues. V shed 7 bases and J shed 5 bases, with 15 bases lying between them. The germline CDR1 and CDR2 sequences are SGHRS and YFSETQ. The DNA for the CDR3 is TGCGCCAGCCACAATGGAGGTGGAAATGAAAAACTGTTTTTT. This codes for CASHNGGGNEKLFF.

This clone was counted between two and nine times. The V gene is TRBV19, the J gene TRBJ1-1, with a weak D call TRBD1 (6 bases). Germline CDR1 LNHDA, CDR2 SQIVND (reference sequence). The CDR3 runs 12 residues. Trimming left V 4 bases short and J 5 bases short, with 8 bases between. CDR3: CASSNRVTEAFF. The CDR3 DNA sequence: TGTGCCAGTAGTAACAGGGTTACTGAAGCTTTCTTT.

V gene TRBV30 combines with J gene TRBJ1-1; D uncertain. Germline CDR1 is GTSNPN and CDR2 is SVGIG (reference sequence). This CDR3 region has 13 residues. V lost 3 bases to trimming and J lost 1 base, with 9 bases between them. The CDR3 region is CAWSPVANTEAFF. In DNA, the CDR3 is TGTGCCTGGAGCCCCGTGGCGAACACTGAAGCTTTCTTT. Full variable domain (rest looked up from reference TRBV30 and TRBJ1-1): SQTIHQWPATLVQPVGSPLSLECTVEGTSNPNLYWYRQAAGRGLQLLFYSVGIGQISSEVPQNLSASRPQDRQFILSSKKLLLSDSGFYLCAWSPVANTEAFFGQGTRLTVV.

This clone was seen a handful of times. The V call is TRBV4-1, the J call TRBJ2-5; D perhaps matches TRBD1 (7 bases). V dropped 3 bases and J dropped 5 bases, with 10 bases sitting between them. This CDR3 has 13 amino acids. Germline CDR1 is MGHRA and CDR2 is YSYEKL. The CDR3 DNA follows: TGCGCCAGCAGCCACCCAGGGGGGGAGACCCAGTACTTC. Protein sequence: CASSHPGGETQYF.

The chain employs TRBV9 and TRBJ2-7; D might be TRBD1 (6 bases). Looked up from germline, CDR1 is SGDLS and CDR2 is YYNGEE. V was shortened by 4 bases and J by 2 bases, with 16 bases between the two germline ends. The CDR3 loop spans 15 amino acids. This CDR3 reads CASSTQGNGPYEQYF. The CDR3 nucleotides are TGTGCCAGCAGCACGCAGGGGAATGGGCCCTACGAGCAGTACTTC.

In nucleotides, the CDR3 is TGCGCCAGCAGTCGCGACAGTACGCCTGGAAACACCATATATTTT. The encoded protein is CASSRDSTPGNTIYF. The rearrangement joins TRBV5-1 to TRBJ1-3, with a weak D call TRBD1 (5 bases). Trimming removed 5 bases at V and 2 bases at J, with 14 bases between. The CDR3 is made up of 15 amino acids. Germline CDR1 reads SGHRS; CDR2 reads YFSETQ.